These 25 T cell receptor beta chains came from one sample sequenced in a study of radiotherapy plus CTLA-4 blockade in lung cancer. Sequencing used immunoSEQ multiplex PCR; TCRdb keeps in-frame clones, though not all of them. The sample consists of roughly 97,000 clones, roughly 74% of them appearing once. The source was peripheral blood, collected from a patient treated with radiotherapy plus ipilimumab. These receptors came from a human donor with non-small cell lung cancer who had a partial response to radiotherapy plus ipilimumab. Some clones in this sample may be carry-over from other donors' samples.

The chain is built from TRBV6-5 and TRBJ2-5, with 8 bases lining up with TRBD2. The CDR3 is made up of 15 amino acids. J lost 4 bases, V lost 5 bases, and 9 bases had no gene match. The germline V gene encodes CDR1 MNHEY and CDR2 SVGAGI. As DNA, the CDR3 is TGTGCCAGCAGTGGGGGACTAGGACCTCGAGAGACCCAGTACTTC. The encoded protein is CASSGGLGPRETQYF.

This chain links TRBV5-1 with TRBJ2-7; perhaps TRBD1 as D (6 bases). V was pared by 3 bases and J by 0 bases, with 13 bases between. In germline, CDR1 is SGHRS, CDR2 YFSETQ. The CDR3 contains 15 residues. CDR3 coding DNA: TGCGCCAGCAGCTCGGGTCGACAGGTCTCCTACGAGCAGTACTTC. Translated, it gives CASSSGRQVSYEQYF. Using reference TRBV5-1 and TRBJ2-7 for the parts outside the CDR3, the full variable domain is KAGVTQTPRYLIKTRGQQVTLSCSPISGHRSVSWYQQTPGQGLQFLFEYFSETQRNKGNFPGRFSGRQFSNSRSEMNVSTLELGDSALYLCASSSGRQVSYEQYFGPGTRLTVT.

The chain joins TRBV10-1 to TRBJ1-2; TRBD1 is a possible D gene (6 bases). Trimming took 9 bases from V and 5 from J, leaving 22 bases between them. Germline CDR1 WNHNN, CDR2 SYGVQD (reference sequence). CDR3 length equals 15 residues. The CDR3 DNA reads TGCGCCAGAATCAGCCCGATAACAGGGCCATATGGCTACACCTTC. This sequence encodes CARISPITGPYGYTF.

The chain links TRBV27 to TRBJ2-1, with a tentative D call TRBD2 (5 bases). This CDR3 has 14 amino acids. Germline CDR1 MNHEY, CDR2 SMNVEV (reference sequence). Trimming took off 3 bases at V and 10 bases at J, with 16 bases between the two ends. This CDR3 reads CASSFQFRADEQFF. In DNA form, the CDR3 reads TGTGCCAGCAGTTTCCAGTTTAGAGCGGACGAGCAGTTCTTC.

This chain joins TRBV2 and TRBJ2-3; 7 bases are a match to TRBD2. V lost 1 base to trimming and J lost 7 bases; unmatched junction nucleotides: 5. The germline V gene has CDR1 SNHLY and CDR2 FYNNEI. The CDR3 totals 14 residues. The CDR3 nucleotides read TGTGCCAGCAGTGAAGGAACGGGACTACATACGCAGTATTTT. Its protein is CASSEGTGLHTQYF.

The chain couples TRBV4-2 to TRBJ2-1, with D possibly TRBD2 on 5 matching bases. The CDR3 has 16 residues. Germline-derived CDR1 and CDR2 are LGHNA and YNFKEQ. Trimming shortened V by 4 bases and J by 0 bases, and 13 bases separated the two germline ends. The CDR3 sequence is CASSRLSASSYNEQFF. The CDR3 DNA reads TGTGCCAGCAGCCGCCTTAGCGCAAGCTCCTACAATGAGCAGTTCTTC.

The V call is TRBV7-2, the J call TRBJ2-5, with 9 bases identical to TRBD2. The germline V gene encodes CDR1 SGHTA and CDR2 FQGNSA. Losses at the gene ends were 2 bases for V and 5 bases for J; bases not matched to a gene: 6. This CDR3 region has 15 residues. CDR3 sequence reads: CASSLSSGSSETQYF. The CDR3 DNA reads TGTGCCAGCAGCTTAAGTAGCGGGAGTAGTGAGACCCAGTACTTC.

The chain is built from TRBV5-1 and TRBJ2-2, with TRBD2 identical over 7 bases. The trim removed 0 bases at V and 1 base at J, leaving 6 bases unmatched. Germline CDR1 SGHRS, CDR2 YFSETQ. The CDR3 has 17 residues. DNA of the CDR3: TGCGCCAGCAGCTTGGAGGCTAGCGGACTGAACACCGGGGAGCTGTTTTTT. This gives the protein CASSLEASGLNTGELFF.

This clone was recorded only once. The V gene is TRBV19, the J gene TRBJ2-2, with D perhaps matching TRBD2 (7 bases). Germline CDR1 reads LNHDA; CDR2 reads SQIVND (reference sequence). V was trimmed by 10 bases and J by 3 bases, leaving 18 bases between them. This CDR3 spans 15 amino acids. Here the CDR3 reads CATKRGGGDTGELFF. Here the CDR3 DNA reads TGTGCCACTAAGAGAGGGGGGGGCGACACCGGGGAGCTGTTTTTT.

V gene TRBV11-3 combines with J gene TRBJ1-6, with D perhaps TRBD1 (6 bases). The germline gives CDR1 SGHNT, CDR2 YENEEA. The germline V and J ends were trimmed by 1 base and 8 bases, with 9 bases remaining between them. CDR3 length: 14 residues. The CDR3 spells CASSLGNRDSPLHF. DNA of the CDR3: TGTGCCAGCAGCTTAGGGAACAGGGATTCACCCCTCCACTTT.

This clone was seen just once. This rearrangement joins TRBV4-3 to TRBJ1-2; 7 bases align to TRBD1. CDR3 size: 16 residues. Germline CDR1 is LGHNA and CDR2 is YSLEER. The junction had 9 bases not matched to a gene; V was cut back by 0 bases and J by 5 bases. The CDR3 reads CASSQDYTQGRYGYTF. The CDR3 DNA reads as TGCGCCAGCAGCCAAGATTATACACAGGGGCGGTATGGCTACACCTTC.

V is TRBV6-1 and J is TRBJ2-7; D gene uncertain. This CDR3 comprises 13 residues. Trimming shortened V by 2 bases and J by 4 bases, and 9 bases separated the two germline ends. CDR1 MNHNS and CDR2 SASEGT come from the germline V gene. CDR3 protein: CASSENLRYEQYF. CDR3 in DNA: TGTGCCAGCAGTGAAAACCTACGTTACGAGCAGTACTTC.

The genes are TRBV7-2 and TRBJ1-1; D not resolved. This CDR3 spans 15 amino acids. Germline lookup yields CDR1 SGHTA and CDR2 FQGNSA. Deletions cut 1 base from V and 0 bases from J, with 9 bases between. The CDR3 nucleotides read TGTGCCAGCAGCTTAGGGGGAGCTATGAACACTGAAGCTTTCTTT. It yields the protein CASSLGGAMNTEAFF.

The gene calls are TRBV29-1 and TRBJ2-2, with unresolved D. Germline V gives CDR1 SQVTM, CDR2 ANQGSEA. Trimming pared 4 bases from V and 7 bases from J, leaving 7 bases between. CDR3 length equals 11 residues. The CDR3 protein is CSVGLGGELFF. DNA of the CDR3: TGCAGCGTTGGTCTCGGCGGGGAGCTGTTTTTT.

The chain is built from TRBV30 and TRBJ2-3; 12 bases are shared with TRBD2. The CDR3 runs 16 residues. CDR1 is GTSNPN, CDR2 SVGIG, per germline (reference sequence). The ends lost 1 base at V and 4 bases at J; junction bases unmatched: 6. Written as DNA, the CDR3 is TGTGCCTGGAGTGGAGGACTAGCGGGGCGCGCAGATACGCAGTATTTT. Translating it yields CAWSGGLAGRADTQYF.

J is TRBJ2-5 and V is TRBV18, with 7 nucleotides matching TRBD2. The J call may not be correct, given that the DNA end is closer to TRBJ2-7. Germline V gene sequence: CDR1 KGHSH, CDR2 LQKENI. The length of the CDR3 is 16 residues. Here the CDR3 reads CASSPQGYGGSYEQYF. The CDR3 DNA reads TGTGCCAGCTCACCACAAGGATACGGCGGGAGCTACGAGCAGTACTTC.

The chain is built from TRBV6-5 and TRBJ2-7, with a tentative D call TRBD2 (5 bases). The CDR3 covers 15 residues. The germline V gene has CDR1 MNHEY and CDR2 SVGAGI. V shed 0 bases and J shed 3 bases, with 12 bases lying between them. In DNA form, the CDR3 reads TGTGCCAGCAGTTACTCGCGGGTTCGGAACTACGAGCAGTACTTC. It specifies CASSYSRVRNYEQYF.

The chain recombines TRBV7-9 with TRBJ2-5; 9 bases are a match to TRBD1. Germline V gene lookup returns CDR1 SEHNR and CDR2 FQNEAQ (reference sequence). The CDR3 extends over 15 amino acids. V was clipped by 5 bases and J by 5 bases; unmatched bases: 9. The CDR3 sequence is CASSLGTGLRETQYF. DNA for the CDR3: TGTGCCAGCAGCCTAGGGACAGGGCTTCGGGAGACCCAGTACTTC.

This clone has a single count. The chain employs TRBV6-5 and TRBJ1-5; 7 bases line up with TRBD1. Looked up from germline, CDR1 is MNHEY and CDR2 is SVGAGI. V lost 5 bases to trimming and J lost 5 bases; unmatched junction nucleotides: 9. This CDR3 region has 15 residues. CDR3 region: CASSPDRVVYQPQHF. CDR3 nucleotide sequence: TGTGCCAGCAGTCCTGACAGGGTGGTTTATCAGCCCCAGCATTTT.

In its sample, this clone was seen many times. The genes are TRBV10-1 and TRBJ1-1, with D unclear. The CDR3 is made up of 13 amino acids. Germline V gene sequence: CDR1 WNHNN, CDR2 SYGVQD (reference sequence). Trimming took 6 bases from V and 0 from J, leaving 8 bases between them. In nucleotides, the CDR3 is TGCGCCAGCAGATTCACACTGAACACTGAAGCTTTCTTT. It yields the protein CASRFTLNTEAFF.

The CDR3 is CASSRSQGDYGYTF. The DNA for the CDR3 is TGTGCCAGCAGTCGTTCACAGGGAGACTATGGCTACACCTTC. This chain joins TRBV6-6 and TRBJ1-2; possible D gene TRBD1, 6 bases. Germline V gives CDR1 MNHNY, CDR2 SVGAGI (reference sequence). The CDR3 is made up of 14 amino acids. The ends were cut back, 5 bases at V and 3 bases at J, with 13 bases in the middle.

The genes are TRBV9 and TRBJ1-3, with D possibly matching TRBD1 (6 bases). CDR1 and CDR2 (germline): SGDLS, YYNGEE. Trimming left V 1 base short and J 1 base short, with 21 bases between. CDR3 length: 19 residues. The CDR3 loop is CASSVQNGQNILSGNTIYF. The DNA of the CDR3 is TGTGCCAGCAGCGTACAAAACGGACAGAATATCCTTTCTGGAAACACCATATATTTT. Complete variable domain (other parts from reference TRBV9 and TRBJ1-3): DSGVTQTPKHLITATGQRVTLRCSPRSGDLSVYWYQQSLDQGLQFLIQYYNGEERAKGNILERFSAQQFPDLHSELNLSSLELGDSALYFCASSVQNGQNILSGNTIYFGEGSWLTVV.

This CDR3 is CASSRVTGDTEAFF. CDR3 coding DNA: TGCGCCAGCAGCCGAGTCACAGGGGACACTGAAGCTTTCTTT. This rearrangement joins TRBV4-3 to TRBJ1-1; 7 nucleotides line up with TRBD1. Germline CDR1 reads LGHNA; CDR2 reads YSLEER. The CDR3 has 14 amino acids. The V and J ends lost 4 bases and 3 bases, in that order; junction bases with no gene match: 5.

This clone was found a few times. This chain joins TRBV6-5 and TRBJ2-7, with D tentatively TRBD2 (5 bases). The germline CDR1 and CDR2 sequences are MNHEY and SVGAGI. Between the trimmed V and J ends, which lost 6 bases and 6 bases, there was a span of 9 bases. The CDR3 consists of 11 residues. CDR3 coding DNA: TGTGCCAGCAGAGACTATCCCGAGCAGTACTTC. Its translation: CASRDYPEQYF.

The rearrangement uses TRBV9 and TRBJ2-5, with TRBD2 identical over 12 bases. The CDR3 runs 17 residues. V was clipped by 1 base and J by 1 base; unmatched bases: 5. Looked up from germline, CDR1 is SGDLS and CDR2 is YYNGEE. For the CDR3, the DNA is TGTGCCAGCAGCGTACCCACTAGCGGGGGGCTCCAAGAGACCCAGTACTTC. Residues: CASSVPTSGGLQETQYF.